The 21 T cell receptor beta chains presented below share a single source sample, sequenced in a study of post-analysis software for immune sequencing data. Study-level findings and limits: TRBV5-6, TRBV5-1 and TRBV20-1 belonged to a set of roughly five TRBV segments that were more frequent in patients than controls.

Antigens of these TCRs are unknown. TCR beta cDNA libraries had unique molecular identifiers. TCRdb itself ran the PCR reads through MiXCR, one entry per CDR3 protein. The sample has around 200,000 distinct CDR3 sequences, over 25% seen once. The source material was blood. These receptors originate from a girl aged 2 to 17 with multiple sclerosis.

This clonotype has a handful of counts. The rearrangement joins TRBV12-3 or TRBV12-4 to TRBJ1-1; D not resolved. The CDR3 consists of 10 residues. Trimming stripped 3 bases from V and 11 bases from J, with 7 bases between. CDR3: CASSFERAFF. The DNA of the CDR3 is TGTGCCAGCAGTTTCGAACGGGCTTTCTTT.

This clonotype was recorded at least ten times. This sequence joins TRBV5-1 and TRBJ2-1; D is uncertain. V lost 0 bases and J lost 9, with 7 bases in between. The CDR3 spans 12 residues. CDR1 SGHRS and CDR2 YFSETQ come from the germline V gene. The DNA of the CDR3 is TGCGCCAGCAGCTTGGTAATTAGTGAGCAGTTCTTC. This sequence encodes CASSLVISEQFF. The entire variable domain, with the rest obtained from reference TRBV5-1 and TRBJ2-1, is as follows: KAGVTQTPRYLIKTRGQQVTLSCSPISGHRSVSWYQQTPGQGLQFLFEYFSETQRNKGNFPGRFSGRQFSNSRSEMNVSTLELGDSALYLCASSLVISEQFFGPGTRLTVL.

On this clonotype: A clone one base away is much larger, so this may be a read error. This chain joins TRBV28 and TRBJ2-5; TRBD2 matches at 7 bases. The J segment lost 11 bases and the V segment lost 5 bases, leaving 20 bases of the junction unmatched. Germline V gene sequence: CDR1 MDHEN, CDR2 SYDVKM. CDR3 length equals 16 residues. As DNA, the CDR3 is TGTGCCAGCAGTCCATTGACTAGCCGAAACTACAATGAGCAGTACTTC. Protein product: CASSPLTSRNYNEQYF.

This clonotype came up a few times. The chain combines TRBV3-1 with TRBJ2-1, with D perhaps TRBD2 (5 bases). Trimming removed 3 bases from V and 9 bases from J, with 15 bases in between. The CDR3 extends over 14 amino acids. From germline, CDR1 is LGHDT and CDR2 YNNKEL (reference sequence). CDR3 protein: CASSQDPGLREQFF. CDR3 DNA sequence: TGTGCCAGCAGCCAGGACCCTGGACTTCGTGAGCAGTTCTTC.

Worth noting for this clonotype: One base away lies a much larger clone, so this may be a sequencing read error. The CDR3 coding sequence is TGCGTCAGCAGCCCCGGGGGGACAGGGGTCTACGAGCAGTACTTC. Its translation: CVSSPGGTGVYEQYF. The chain has TRBV5-1 and TRBJ2-5, with TRBD1 matching over 10 bases. The J call may be incorrect, as the DNA end agrees better with TRBJ2-7. Germline CDR1 is SGHRS and CDR2 is YFSETQ. CDR3 length: 15 residues.

There are many counts of this clonotype. The chain joins TRBV28 to TRBJ2-7, with D possibly being TRBD2 (5 bases). Germline assignment: CDR1 MDHEN and CDR2 SYDVKM. The germline V and J ends were trimmed by 6 bases and 2 bases, with 23 bases remaining between them. The CDR3 loop spans 17 amino acids. The CDR3 bases are TGTGCCAGCAGCCTACAGAAACTCGGGGTTGGGGCCTACGAGCAGTACTTC. This translates into CASSLQKLGVGAYEQYF.

There are a few counts of this clonotype. The CDR3 loop is CASSSARHYNEQFF. The CDR3 region has the DNA TGTGCCAGCAGCTCCGCACGGCACTACAATGAGCAGTTCTTC. The rearrangement uses TRBV7-2 and TRBJ2-1; D not certain. This CDR3 spans 14 amino acids. Trimming removed 4 bases from V and 3 bases from J, with 10 bases in between. CDR1 SGHTA and CDR2 FQGNSA come from the germline V gene. Full variable domain (missing parts from reference TRBV7-2 and TRBJ2-1): GAGVSQSPSNKVTEKGKDVELRCDPISGHTALYWYRQSLGQGLEFLIYFQGNSAPDKSGLPSDRFSAERTGGSVSTLTIQRTQQEDSAVYLCASSSARHYNEQFFGPGTRLTVL.

This clonotype has only a few counts. The CDR3 sequence is CAWSVGRLSSGANVLTF. In DNA form, the CDR3 reads TGTGCCTGGAGTGTAGGACGGTTGTCCTCTGGGGCCAACGTCCTGACTTTC. V usage is TRBV30 and J usage is TRBJ2-6, with D unclear. V shed 0 bases and J shed 0 bases, with 12 bases lying between them. Germline V lookup: CDR1 GTSNPN, CDR2 SVGIG (reference sequence). This CDR3 is 17 amino acids long.

This clonotype was seen a few times. The V call is TRBV4-1, the J call TRBJ1-6; the match to TRBD1 covers 7 bases. Germline V gene sequence: CDR1 MGHRA, CDR2 YSYEKL. V gave up 4 bases and J gave up 7 bases; unmatched junction bases: 4. This CDR3 spans 14 amino acids. CDR3 nucleotides: TGCGCCAGCAGCCCAACGGGACAGAATTCACCCCTCCACTTT. Its translation is CASSPTGQNSPLHF.

CDR3: CASSLDSGGNYGYTF. The DNA for the CDR3 is TGTGCCAGCAGCTTAGACTCAGGGGGCAACTATGGCTACACCTTC. The chain uses TRBV7-9 and TRBJ1-2; 8 nucleotides agree with TRBD1. The germline gives CDR1 SEHNR, CDR2 FQNEAQ (reference sequence). Trimming cost V 1 base and J 2 bases; bases outside gene matches: 3. The CDR3 is made up of 15 amino acids.

This clonotype was observed a single time. The chain combines TRBV20-1 with TRBJ2-1, with 8 bases aligning to TRBD1. With the DNA end fitting TRBJ2-7 better, the J assignment may be wrong. Germline values: CDR1 DFQATT, CDR2 SNEGSKA (reference sequence). The CDR3 contains 16 residues. CDR3 residues: CSARGTGLTVGTEQYF. In DNA form, the CDR3 reads TGCAGTGCTAGAGGGACAGGGTTAACGGTAGGTACCGAGCAGTACTTC.

A remark on this clonotype: A much larger clone lies a single base off, so this may be a read error. The chain links TRBV18 to TRBJ2-1; D uncertain. V was cut by 3 bases and J by 5 bases, with 20 bases left in between. From germline, CDR1 is KGHSH and CDR2 LQKENI. CDR3 size: 17 residues. CDR3 residues: CASSPTLRMSGDNEQFF. CDR3 coding DNA: TGTGCCAGCTCACCCACTTTACGGATGTCTGGGGACAATGAGCAGTTCTTC.

There are a few counts of this clonotype. CDR3 sequence (DNA): TGTGCCAGCAGTGAACAGGGGGAATCCTACGAGCAGTACTTC. Translating it yields CASSEQGESYEQYF. J is TRBJ2-7 and V is TRBV2; 7 positions agree with TRBD1. The J segment lost 1 base and the V segment lost 2 bases, leaving 2 bases of the junction unmatched. Germline loops: CDR1 SNHLY, CDR2 FYNNEI. This CDR3 region has 14 residues.

This clonotype was detected a few times. The gene calls are TRBV11-3 and TRBJ2-3, with unresolved D. With 2 bases removed from V and 4 bases from J, the gap between germline ends came to 10 bases. Germline V gives CDR1 SGHNT, CDR2 YENEEA. CDR3 length: 14 amino acids. In nucleotides, the CDR3 is TGTGCCAGCAGCTTATTCGAGGACCCAGATACGCAGTATTTT. This codes for CASSLFEDPDTQYF.

This clonotype came up a few times. The CDR3 here is CASIGRGQQPQHF. In DNA, the CDR3 is TGTGCCAGTATTGGGCGGGGGCAACAGCCCCAGCATTTT. The chain is built from TRBV19 and TRBJ1-5, with a possible D match to TRBD1 (6 bases). CDR1 and CDR2 from the germline V gene are LNHDA and SQIVND (reference sequence). The CDR3 is 13 residues long. V gave up 7 bases and J gave up 7 bases, with 14 bases separating them.

The V gene is TRBV2, the J gene TRBJ2-1, with D tentatively TRBD1 (5 bases). Trimming removed 7 bases from V and 2 bases from J, with 15 bases in between. CDR1 and CDR2 (germline): SNHLY, FYNNEI. This CDR3 spans 15 amino acids. The CDR3 nucleotides are TGTGCCAGCAATCTCCAGGGTCCAACCTACAATGAGCAGTTCTTC. Encoded protein: CASNLQGPTYNEQFF.

This clonotype was detected ten times or more. This sequence joins TRBV29-1 and TRBJ2-3; D ambiguous. Germline CDR1 reads SQVTM; CDR2 reads ANQGSEA. The length of the CDR3 is 12 residues. Trimming shortened V by 5 bases and J by 1 base, and 7 bases separated the two germline ends. In DNA form, the CDR3 reads TGCAGCGTTCTTACAGGCACAGATACGCAGTATTTT. Protein product: CSVLTGTDTQYF.

The table lists this clonotype with a few counts. V and J are TRBV5-1 and TRBJ1-4, with 10 nucleotides matching TRBD1. V gave up 4 bases and J gave up 1 base; unmatched junction bases: 4. The length of the CDR3 is 16 residues. CDR1 SGHRS and CDR2 YFSETQ come from the germline V gene. The CDR3 nucleotides are TGCGCCAGCAGCACGGGACAGGGGCTAACTAATGAAAAACTGTTTTTT. This translates into CASSTGQGLTNEKLFF.

The CDR3 sequence is CASSSYPGLAGGIGDEQYF. CDR3 coding DNA: TGTGCCAGCAGTTCCTACCCGGGACTAGCGGGGGGGATCGGAGACGAGCAGTACTTC. The chain links TRBV28 to TRBJ2-7; 16 nucleotides align to TRBD2. Trimming at V came to 4 bases and at J to 5 bases, leaving 14 bases not matched to a gene. The CDR3 is 19 residues long. Germline loops: CDR1 MDHEN, CDR2 SYDVKM.

This clonotype was seen more than once but under ten times. Possible read error: a much larger clone is one base away. J is TRBJ2-7 and V is TRBV20-1; 10 nucleotides line up with TRBD2. The CDR3 has 13 amino acids. CDR1 and CDR2 from the germline V gene are DFQATT and SNEGSKA (reference sequence). The CDR3 sequence is CSVAGGSSYKQYF. The DNA for the CDR3 is TGCAGTGTAGCGGGGGGATCCTCCTACAAGCAGTACTTC.

The chain has TRBV29-1 and TRBJ1-1; D uncertain. Germline V lookup: CDR1 SQVTM, CDR2 ANQGSEA. V shed 7 bases and J shed 3 bases, with 15 bases lying between them. The length of the CDR3 is 13 residues. CDR3 sequence (DNA): TGCAGCGCCCTCCCGACGCGGCACACTGAAGCTTTCTTT. Residues: CSALPTRHTEAFF.